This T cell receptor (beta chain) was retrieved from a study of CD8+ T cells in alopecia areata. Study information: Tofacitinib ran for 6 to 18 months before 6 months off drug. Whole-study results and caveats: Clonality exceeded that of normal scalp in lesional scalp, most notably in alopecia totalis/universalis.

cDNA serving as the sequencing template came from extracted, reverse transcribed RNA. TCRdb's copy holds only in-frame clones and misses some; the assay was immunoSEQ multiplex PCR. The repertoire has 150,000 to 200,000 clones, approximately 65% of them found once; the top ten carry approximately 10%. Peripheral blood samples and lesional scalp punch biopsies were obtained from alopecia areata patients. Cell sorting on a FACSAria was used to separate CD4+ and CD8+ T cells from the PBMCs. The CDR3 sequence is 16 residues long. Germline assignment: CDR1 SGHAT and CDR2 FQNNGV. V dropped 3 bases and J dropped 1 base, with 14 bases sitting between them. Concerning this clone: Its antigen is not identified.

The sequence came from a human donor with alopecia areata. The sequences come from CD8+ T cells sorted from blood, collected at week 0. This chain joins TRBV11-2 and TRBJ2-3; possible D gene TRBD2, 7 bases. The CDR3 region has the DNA TGTGCCAGCAGCTTTCGAGGGGGGGCCCGCACAGATACGCAGTATTTT. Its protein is CASSFRGGARTDTQYF.